Listed below are T cell receptor beta chains from one sample, sequenced in a study of blood T cells in healthy people across ages. TCRdb passed the 5' RACE reads through MiXCR, listing each CDR3 protein once. The sample includes more than 900,000 distinct CDR3 sequences, under 30% of them seen just once. In addition, the sample was reused for a study of T cells of mothers and their children.

Source material: blood. Receptor source: a girl aged 2-10 years in good health. CDR3s include the opening cysteine and the closing phenylalanine or tryptophan. Fields, in order: J gene, D gene, V gene, clone size, CDR3 protein, CDR3 DNA. D genes are given only for firm matches. Only some rows state a clone size, as once, few, many or a class for expanded clones.

j_call: TRBJ2-1; d_call: .; v_call: TRBV12-3/TRBV12-4; clone_size: .; cdr3_aa: CASLNSSGDEQFF; cdr3_nt: TGTGCCAGCCTTAACTCGAGTGGGGATGAGCAGTTCTTC
j_call: TRBJ2-4; d_call: TRBD2; v_call: TRBV5-8; clone_size: .; cdr3_aa: CASSLYKGLAVAKNIQYF; cdr3_nt: TGTGCCAGCAGCCTTTATAAAGGACTAGCGGTAGCCAAAAACATTCAGTACTTC
j_call: TRBJ2-7; d_call: .; v_call: TRBV7-2; clone_size: few; cdr3_aa: CASSLPTRRSYEQYF; cdr3_nt: TGTGCCAGCAGCTTACCGACCCGGAGGAGCTACGAGCAGTACTTC
j_call: TRBJ2-3; d_call: .; v_call: TRBV20-1; clone_size: .; cdr3_aa: CSAKAEPRTDTQYF; cdr3_nt: TGCAGTGCCAAAGCGGAACCACGCACAGATACGCAGTATTTT
j_call: TRBJ1-1; d_call: .; v_call: TRBV10-3; clone_size: .; cdr3_aa: CAISVERNTEAFF; cdr3_nt: TGTGCCATCAGTGTAGAAAGGAACACTGAAGCTTTCTTT
j_call: TRBJ1-5; d_call: .; v_call: TRBV12-3/TRBV12-4; clone_size: few; cdr3_aa: CASSYGRRQPQHF; cdr3_nt: TGTGCCAGCAGTTACGGGCGCAGGCAGCCCCAGCATTTT
j_call: TRBJ2-5; d_call: .; v_call: TRBV2; clone_size: .; cdr3_aa: CASTGWQETQYF; cdr3_nt: TGTGCCAGCACCGGCTGGCAAGAGACCCAGTACTTC
j_call: TRBJ2-2; d_call: .; v_call: TRBV7-3; clone_size: .; cdr3_aa: CASSLNSDYTGELFF; cdr3_nt: TGTGCCAGCAGCTTAAATAGTGATTATACCGGGGAGCTGTTTTTT
j_call: TRBJ2-1; d_call: .; v_call: TRBV29-1; clone_size: few; cdr3_aa: CSVRADLANEQFF; cdr3_nt: TGCAGCGTTAGGGCGGACCTAGCTAATGAGCAGTTCTTC
j_call: TRBJ1-4; d_call: .; v_call: TRBV9; clone_size: .; cdr3_aa: CASSATDPGELFF; cdr3_nt: TGTGCCAGCAGCGCTACAGACCCCGGGGAACTGTTTTTT
j_call: TRBJ2-7; d_call: TRBD1; v_call: TRBV20-1; clone_size: .; cdr3_aa: CSASTGGADYEQYF; cdr3_nt: TGCAGTGCTAGTACAGGGGGCGCCGACTACGAGCAGTACTTC
j_call: TRBJ1-4; d_call: .; v_call: TRBV7-2; clone_size: few; cdr3_aa: CASSLGGVGGQVRKPFF; cdr3_nt: TGTGCCAGCAGCTTAGGGGGTGTCGGGGGGCAGGTCCGGAAACCGTTTTTT
j_call: TRBJ1-1; d_call: .; v_call: TRBV3-1; clone_size: .; cdr3_aa: CASKRAGVTEAFF; cdr3_nt: TGTGCCAGCAAGAGGGCTGGGGTGACTGAAGCTTTCTTT
j_call: TRBJ2-3; d_call: .; v_call: TRBV9; clone_size: .; cdr3_aa: CASSVSPLTSTDTQYF; cdr3_nt: TGTGCCAGCAGCGTAAGCCCCCTCACTAGCACAGATACGCAGTATTTT
j_call: TRBJ2-1; d_call: TRBD2; v_call: TRBV6-5; clone_size: .; cdr3_aa: CASSSHLAGGWNEQFF; cdr3_nt: TGTGCCAGCAGTTCCCACTTAGCGGGAGGGTGGAATGAGCAGTTCTTC
j_call: TRBJ1-2; d_call: .; v_call: TRBV12-3/TRBV12-4; clone_size: few; cdr3_aa: CASSFTPYGYTF; cdr3_nt: TGTGCCAGCAGTTTTACACCCTATGGCTACACCTTC
j_call: TRBJ2-5; d_call: .; v_call: TRBV7-9; clone_size: .; cdr3_aa: CASTTFGAQGVQETQYF; cdr3_nt: TGTGCCAGCACCACCTTCGGGGCGCAGGGAGTACAAGAGACCCAGTACTTC
j_call: TRBJ2-5; d_call: TRBD2; v_call: TRBV7-8; clone_size: .; cdr3_aa: CASSSRGKTSGGVQETQYF; cdr3_nt: TGTGCCAGCAGCTCGCGGGGCAAGACTAGCGGGGGAGTTCAAGAGACCCAGTACTTC
j_call: TRBJ2-2; d_call: .; v_call: TRBV3-1; clone_size: .; cdr3_aa: CASSRRDGNTGELFF; cdr3_nt: TGTGCCAGCAGCCGAAGGGACGGCAACACCGGGGAGCTGTTTTTT
j_call: TRBJ1-1; d_call: TRBD1; v_call: TRBV3-1; clone_size: .; cdr3_aa: CASSGDRRGSEAFF; cdr3_nt: TGTGCCAGCAGCGGGGACAGGAGGGGATCTGAAGCTTTCTTT
j_call: TRBJ2-1; d_call: TRBD1; v_call: TRBV12-3/TRBV12-4; clone_size: .; cdr3_aa: CASTPQGAWNNEQFF; cdr3_nt: TGTGCCAGCACTCCTCAGGGGGCTTGGAACAATGAGCAGTTCTTC
j_call: TRBJ2-1; d_call: TRBD2; v_call: TRBV20-1; clone_size: few; cdr3_aa: CSVDGGAVNEQFF; cdr3_nt: TGCAGTGTGGACGGGGGGGCTGTCAATGAGCAGTTCTTC
j_call: TRBJ1-5; d_call: TRBD1; v_call: TRBV6-1; clone_size: .; cdr3_aa: CAADLRGTGISNQPQHF; cdr3_nt: TGTGCCGCCGACTTAAGAGGGACAGGGATTAGCAATCAGCCCCAGCATTTT
j_call: TRBJ2-3; d_call: TRBD2; v_call: TRBV20-1; clone_size: .; cdr3_aa: CSARQLAGEWGEADTQYF; cdr3_nt: TGCAGTGCTAGACAGCTAGCGGGAGAGTGGGGGGAGGCAGATACGCAGTATTTT
j_call: TRBJ2-7; d_call: TRBD2; v_call: TRBV5-5; clone_size: few; cdr3_aa: CASSLALRGAALAATYEQYF; cdr3_nt: TGTGCCAGCAGCTTGGCCTTGAGGGGCGCGGCACTAGCGGCAACCTACGAGCAGTACTTC
j_call: TRBJ2-1; d_call: .; v_call: TRBV12-3/TRBV12-4; clone_size: .; cdr3_aa: CASRVTNEQFF; cdr3_nt: TGTGCCAGCAGGGTCACGAATGAGCAGTTCTTC
j_call: TRBJ2-5; d_call: .; v_call: TRBV7-9; clone_size: .; cdr3_aa: CVSSFLDSQETQYF; cdr3_nt: TGTGTCAGCAGCTTCCTCGACAGTCAAGAGACCCAGTACTTC
j_call: TRBJ1-2; d_call: .; v_call: TRBV2; clone_size: .; cdr3_aa: CASSDRSRYGYTF; cdr3_nt: TGTGCCAGCAGTGACAGGTCACGATATGGCTACACCTTC
j_call: TRBJ2-5; d_call: .; v_call: TRBV21-1; clone_size: many; cdr3_aa: CASRGGSQETQYF; cdr3_nt: TGTGCCAGCAGGGGGGGATCCCAAGAGACCCAGTACTTC
j_call: TRBJ2-3; d_call: .; v_call: TRBV4-3; clone_size: .; cdr3_aa: CASSQETADTQYF; cdr3_nt: TGCGCCAGCAGCCAAGAAACTGCAGATACGCAGTATTTT
j_call: TRBJ2-3; d_call: .; v_call: TRBV28; clone_size: .; cdr3_aa: CASSLYKYTQYF; cdr3_nt: TGTGCCAGCAGTTTATACAAATATACGCAGTATTTT
j_call: TRBJ2-1; d_call: .; v_call: TRBV27; clone_size: .; cdr3_aa: CASTNGSPLYNEQFF; cdr3_nt: TGTGCCAGCACAAACGGGTCCCCCCTGTACAATGAGCAGTTCTTC
j_call: TRBJ2-3; d_call: .; v_call: TRBV20-1; clone_size: many; cdr3_aa: CSAALPGSTDTQYF; cdr3_nt: TGCAGTGCCGCACTTCCGGGTAGCACAGATACGCAGTATTTT
j_call: TRBJ1-5; d_call: .; v_call: TRBV21-1; clone_size: .; cdr3_aa: CASSPASRQDQPQHF; cdr3_nt: TGTGCCAGCAGCCCCGCTTCTAGACAGGATCAGCCCCAGCATTTT
j_call: TRBJ1-2; d_call: .; v_call: TRBV12-3/TRBV12-4; clone_size: .; cdr3_aa: CASSLIITGSGYTF; cdr3_nt: TGTGCCAGCAGTTTAATTATTACCGGAAGTGGCTACACCTTC
j_call: TRBJ2-5; d_call: TRBD2; v_call: TRBV11-2; clone_size: few; cdr3_aa: CASSLRIPGLLREGRETQYF; cdr3_nt: TGTGCCAGCAGCTTAAGGATCCCGGGTCTCTTGCGGGAGGGCCGAGAGACCCAGTACTTC
j_call: TRBJ2-1; d_call: .; v_call: TRBV7-3; clone_size: .; cdr3_aa: CASSLSPGLLSYNEQFF; cdr3_nt: TGTGCCAGCAGCTTATCCCCGGGACTCCTCTCCTACAATGAGCAGTTCTTC
j_call: TRBJ1-6; d_call: .; v_call: TRBV7-8; clone_size: .; cdr3_aa: CASSLFVEGPRPSPLHF; cdr3_nt: TGTGCCAGCAGCTTATTTGTGGAAGGGCCTCGACCCTCACCCCTCCACTTT
j_call: TRBJ2-7; d_call: .; v_call: TRBV6-1; clone_size: .; cdr3_aa: CASSERDYEQYF; cdr3_nt: TGTGCCAGCAGTGAGAGGGACTACGAGCAGTACTTC
j_call: TRBJ2-5; d_call: TRBD2; v_call: TRBV28; clone_size: many; cdr3_aa: CASSLAGVGETQYF; cdr3_nt: TGCGCCAGCAGCTTAGCGGGAGTTGGGGAGACCCAGTACTTC
j_call: TRBJ2-1; d_call: .; v_call: TRBV6-2/TRBV6-3; clone_size: .; cdr3_aa: CASSRPGAIHNEQFF; cdr3_nt: TGTGCCAGCAGCCGCCCGGGGGCTATCCACAATGAGCAGTTCTTC
j_call: TRBJ2-1; d_call: TRBD1; v_call: TRBV7-2; clone_size: .; cdr3_aa: CASSWDSSYNEQFF; cdr3_nt: TGTGCCAGCAGCTGGGACAGCTCCTACAATGAGCAGTTCTTC
j_call: TRBJ2-5; d_call: .; v_call: TRBV6-2/TRBV6-3; clone_size: few; cdr3_aa: CASQDVTQYF; cdr3_nt: TGTGCCAGCCAGGACGTAACCCAGTACTTC
j_call: TRBJ1-2; d_call: .; v_call: TRBV4-3; clone_size: .; cdr3_aa: CASSQEVAGNYGYTF; cdr3_nt: TGCGCCAGCAGCCAAGAGGTTGCGGGGAACTATGGCTACACCTTC
j_call: TRBJ1-4; d_call: .; v_call: TRBV15; clone_size: .; cdr3_aa: CATSRDRGATNEKLFF; cdr3_nt: TGTGCCACCAGCAGAGATCGGGGTGCAACTAATGAAAAACTGTTTTTT
j_call: TRBJ2-1; d_call: .; v_call: TRBV7-2; clone_size: .; cdr3_aa: CASSFRGAAAGAQMDEQFF; cdr3_nt: TGTGCCAGCAGCTTCAGGGGGGCGGCCGCGGGAGCGCAGATGGATGAGCAGTTCTTC
j_call: TRBJ1-5; d_call: .; v_call: TRBV25-1; clone_size: few; cdr3_aa: CASSAGLGQPQHF; cdr3_nt: TGTGCCAGCAGCGCCGGGTTGGGTCAGCCCCAGCATTTT
j_call: TRBJ2-5; d_call: .; v_call: TRBV12-3/TRBV12-4; clone_size: many; cdr3_aa: CASSFSGKETQYF; cdr3_nt: TGTGCCAGCAGCTTCTCGGGGAAGGAGACCCAGTACTTC
j_call: TRBJ2-7; d_call: TRBD2; v_call: TRBV20-1; clone_size: few; cdr3_aa: CSARVAGGYEQYF; cdr3_nt: TGCAGTGCTAGAGTTGCGGGGGGCTACGAGCAGTACTTC
j_call: TRBJ1-3; d_call: .; v_call: TRBV20-1; clone_size: .; cdr3_aa: CSAGWGGSGNTIYF; cdr3_nt: TGCAGTGCTGGATGGGGGGGCTCTGGAAACACCATATATTTT
j_call: TRBJ1-5; d_call: TRBD1; v_call: TRBV4-1; clone_size: few; cdr3_aa: CASSQDGQGVQPQHF; cdr3_nt: TGCGCCAGCAGCCAAGATGGGCAGGGGGTGCAGCCCCAGCATTTT
j_call: TRBJ1-1; d_call: .; v_call: TRBV6-5; clone_size: few; cdr3_aa: CASSYDMGGIEAFF; cdr3_nt: TGTGCCAGCAGTTATGATATGGGGGGGATTGAAGCTTTCTTT
j_call: TRBJ2-5; d_call: TRBD2; v_call: TRBV6-2/TRBV6-3; clone_size: .; cdr3_aa: CASTYGTSGKETQYF; cdr3_nt: TGTGCCAGCACCTATGGGACTAGCGGAAAAGAGACCCAGTACTTC
j_call: TRBJ1-4; d_call: .; v_call: TRBV6-6; clone_size: .; cdr3_aa: CTSSYSAGETLFF; cdr3_nt: TGTACCAGCAGTTACTCGGCAGGGGAAACACTGTTTTTT
j_call: TRBJ2-2; d_call: .; v_call: TRBV5-1; clone_size: few; cdr3_aa: CASSYGTENTGELFF; cdr3_nt: TGCGCCAGCAGCTATGGTACCGAAAACACCGGGGAGCTGTTTTTT
j_call: TRBJ1-1; d_call: .; v_call: TRBV5-1; clone_size: .; cdr3_aa: CASSSRGGRWQEAFF; cdr3_nt: TGCGCCAGCAGCTCGAGGGGGGGCCGGTGGCAAGAAGCTTTCTTT
j_call: TRBJ2-2; d_call: TRBD2; v_call: TRBV7-9; clone_size: few; cdr3_aa: CASSTSVTSGPANTGELFF; cdr3_nt: TGTGCCAGCAGCACCTCGGTTACTAGCGGGCCCGCGAACACCGGGGAGCTGTTTTTT